This passage covers 21 T cell receptor beta chains from one sample sequenced in a study of blood T cell repertoires in COVID-19. Using immunoSEQ multiplex PCR, the repertoire was profiled, and TCRdb retains in-frame clones only, with some absent. This table holds some 150,000 clones, 75% to 80% found once. Sequenced material: peripheral blood. The receptor set was obtained from a woman aged 45-65 years with active or convalescent COVID-19.

The CDR3 DNA reads TGTGCCAGCAGGCCGGGACAGGGGGCATCCTACGAGCAGTACTTC. This sequence encodes CASRPGQGASYEQYF. This sequence joins TRBV6-5 and TRBJ2-7, with TRBD1 matching 12 bases. Looked up from germline, CDR1 is MNHEY and CDR2 is SVGAGI. The ends lost 6 bases at V and 1 base at J; junction bases unmatched: 4. The CDR3 extends over 15 amino acids.

This chain joins TRBV7-9 and TRBJ2-7, with 9 bases that match TRBD1. Germline V CDR1 and CDR2: SEHNR, FQNEAQ (reference sequence). This CDR3 contains 17 residues. Losses at the gene ends were 4 bases for V and 2 bases for J; bases not matched to a gene: 12. The CDR3 loop is CASSSLRLGQGPYEQYF. The CDR3 DNA reads as TGTGCCAGCAGCTCTCTTCGGTTGGGACAGGGTCCCTACGAGCAGTACTTC. Full variable domain (missing parts from reference TRBV7-9 and TRBJ2-7): DTGVSQNPRHKITKRGQNVTFRCDPISEHNRLYWYRQTLGQGPEFLTYFQNEAQLEKSRLLSDRFSAERPKGSFSTLEIQRTEQGDSAMYLCASSSLRLGQGPYEQYFGPGTRLTVT.

The chain employs TRBV7-2 and TRBJ1-2, with TRBD1 matching over 7 bases. The germline V gene encodes CDR1 SGHTA and CDR2 FQGNSA. This CDR3 has 14 residues. The trim removed 0 bases at V and 7 bases at J, leaving 5 bases unmatched. The CDR3 bases are TGTGCCAGCAGCTTAGCGCCGCCAGGGGGTGGCTACACCTTC. This codes for CASSLAPPGGGYTF.

The rearrangement links TRBV19 to TRBJ2-7, with TRBD2 as a possible D gene (7 bases). This CDR3 spans 18 amino acids. V was trimmed by 2 bases and J by 1 base, leaving 21 bases between them. Germline-derived CDR1 and CDR2 are LNHDA and SQIVND (reference sequence). CDR3 loop: CASSIRFEGSGTSYEQYF. The CDR3 DNA is TGTGCCAGTAGTATACGGTTTGAAGGCAGCGGGACATCCTACGAGCAGTACTTC.

The chain combines TRBV30 with TRBJ2-7, with 7 bases matching TRBD2. The J segment lost 4 bases and the V segment lost 4 bases, leaving 25 bases of the junction unmatched. This CDR3 contains 19 residues. CDR1 and CDR2 from the germline V gene are GTSNPN and SVGIG (reference sequence). For the CDR3, the DNA is TGTGCCTGGAAAGCCCCCCCGCCGGTAAGGTCGGGGGGAAGGTACGAGCAGTACTTC. Protein product: CAWKAPPPVRSGGRYEQYF.

V gene TRBV4-3 combines with J gene TRBJ1-4, with TRBD1 matching over 7 bases. CDR3 length: 15 amino acids. V trimming: 2 bases; J trimming: 5 bases; junction bases outside the gene matches: 5. Per the germline V gene, CDR1 is LGHNA and CDR2 is YSLEER. The CDR3 region is CASSQTYRGNEKLFF. In nucleotides, the CDR3 is TGCGCCAGCAGCCAAACCTACAGGGGAAATGAAAAACTGTTTTTT.

The V call is TRBV14, the J call TRBJ1-6; 7 bases are a match to TRBD1. Germline V gives CDR1 SGHDN, CDR2 FVKESK. There are 16 residues in the CDR3. V lost 5 bases to trimming and J lost 0 bases; unmatched junction nucleotides: 4. CDR3 sequence (DNA): TGTGCCAGCAGCAGACAGGGCCTCTCCTATAATTCACCCCTCCACTTT. This codes for CASSRQGLSYNSPLHF.

The chain couples TRBV20-1 to TRBJ2-1; D is perhaps TRBD2 (5 bases). The CDR3 spans 11 residues. The ends were cut back, 5 bases at V and 6 bases at J, with 8 bases in the middle. The germline gives CDR1 DFQATT, CDR2 SNEGSKA (reference sequence). The CDR3 DNA reads as TGCAGTGCTGCCGGGATCAATGAGCAGTTCTTC. This gives the protein CSAAGINEQFF.

The chain combines TRBV30 with TRBJ2-1; tentative D call: TRBD1 (5 bases). Between the trimmed V and J ends, which lost 0 bases and 4 bases, there was a span of 7 bases. This CDR3 contains 13 residues. CDR1 and CDR2 from the germline V gene are GTSNPN and SVGIG (reference sequence). The CDR3 bases are TGTGCCTGGAGTGTAGGGGTTTACAATGAGCAGTTCTTC. Protein: CAWSVGVYNEQFF.

The chain employs TRBV4-3 and TRBJ2-1; possible D gene TRBD2, 5 bases. V was clipped by 0 bases and J by 10 bases, with 10 bases between them. Germline assignment: CDR1 LGHNA and CDR2 YSLEER. The CDR3 loop spans 13 amino acids. This CDR3 is CASSQDRGWEQFF. CDR3 coding DNA: TGCGCCAGCAGCCAAGATCGAGGGTGGGAGCAGTTCTTC.

This rearrangement joins TRBV7-2 to TRBJ1-1, with TRBD1 identical over 7 bases. CDR1 is SGHTA, CDR2 FQGNSA, per germline. The J segment lost 0 bases and the V segment lost 5 bases, leaving 6 bases of the junction unmatched. The CDR3 runs to 15 residues. The CDR3 nucleotides read TGTGCCAGCAGCGGGCGGGGACAGATGAACACTGAAGCTTTCTTT. Encoded protein: CASSGRGQMNTEAFF.

The rearrangement uses TRBV5-1 and TRBJ1-6; 10 bases are a match to TRBD1. This CDR3 has 14 amino acids. The V and J ends lost 4 bases and 7 bases, in that order; junction bases with no gene match: 2. Germline loops: CDR1 SGHRS, CDR2 YFSETQ. The CDR3 sequence is CASSLGQGNSPLHF. The CDR3 nucleotides are TGCGCCAGCAGCCTGGGACAGGGGAATTCACCCCTCCACTTT.

The rearrangement uses TRBV7-2 and TRBJ1-2; 7 nucleotides match TRBD1. The V gene end was trimmed by 4 bases and the J gene end by 4 bases; junction bases not matched to a gene: 6. CDR1 and CDR2 from the germline V gene are SGHTA and FQGNSA. CDR3 length equals 14 residues. The chain's CDR3 is CASSSTGVLYGYTF. The CDR3 nucleotides read TGTGCCAGCAGCTCAACAGGGGTTCTCTATGGCTACACCTTC.

This clone was seen only once. V gene TRBV7-2 combines with J gene TRBJ1-4, with a possible D match to TRBD1 (6 bases). V gave up 5 bases and J gave up 0 bases, with 10 bases separating them. The germline CDR1 and CDR2 sequences are SGHTA and FQGNSA. The CDR3 loop spans 15 amino acids. The CDR3 coding sequence is TGTGCCAGCAGCCAAAACAGGGCAACTAATGAAAAACTGTTTTTT. Amino acids: CASSQNRATNEKLFF.

In this sample, this clone turned up once. The gene calls are TRBV12-3 or TRBV12-4 and TRBJ1-1, with 11 bases lining up with TRBD1. V lost 6 bases and J lost 7; bases outside the gene matches: 4. The CDR3 contains 13 residues. The CDR3, as DNA: TGTGCCAGCAGAGGACAGGGGGCCGGTGAAGCTTTCTTT. It yields the protein CASRGQGAGEAFF.

The sample holds a few counts of this clone. The chain carries TRBV5-1 and TRBJ1-2; D is ambiguous. V was clipped by 0 bases and J by 2 bases, with 5 bases between them. Germline-derived CDR1 and CDR2 are SGHRS and YFSETQ. This CDR3 is built from 13 residues. The CDR3 DNA sequence: TGCGCCAGCAGCTTGGCACAGAACTATGGCTACACCTTC. Amino acids: CASSLAQNYGYTF.

Of note for this clone: Other DNA sequences in this sample translate to the same CDR3. The chain joins TRBV30 to TRBJ1-1; unclear D gene. This CDR3 has 13 residues. V was cut by 0 bases and J by 1 base, with 6 bases left in between. The germline CDR1 and CDR2 sequences are GTSNPN and SVGIG (reference sequence). The DNA of the CDR3 is TGTGCCTGGAGTGTAGAGCGGAACACTGAAGCTTTCTTT. Protein sequence: CAWSVERNTEAFF.

As DNA, the CDR3 is TGTGCCAGCAGCTCCTCTTCCGGGAGCTTCTCCTATAATTCACCCCTCCACTTT. As protein: CASSSSSGSFSYNSPLHF. This chain links TRBV21-1 with TRBJ1-6. TRBV21-1 is reported as a pseudogene. This CDR3 contains 18 residues.

The chain recombines TRBV28 with TRBJ1-1, with unresolved D. CDR3 length: 12 residues. Germline V lookup: CDR1 MDHEN, CDR2 SYDVKM. Deletions cut 6 bases from V and 10 bases from J, with 15 bases between. The DNA of the CDR3 is TGTGCCAGCAGCCAAGCACCCAATCGAGCTTTCTTT. Its translation: CASSQAPNRAFF.

This sequence joins TRBV3-1 (or the pseudogene TRBV3-2) and TRBJ2-5, with 7 bases fitting TRBD2. This CDR3 has 11 residues. Germline-derived CDR1 and CDR2 are LGHDT and YNNKEL (reference sequence). V shed 4 bases and J 13 bases; nucleotides not matched to a gene: 6. The CDR3 sequence is CASSRPGLRYF. CDR3 sequence (DNA): TGTGCCAGCAGCCGACCGGGACTACGGTACTTC.

This chain joins TRBV5-1 and TRBJ2-3; 7 bases are shared with TRBD2. Germline-derived CDR1 and CDR2 are SGHRS and YFSETQ. This CDR3 spans 19 amino acids. Losses at the gene ends were 4 bases for V and 0 bases for J; bases not matched to a gene: 17. CDR3: CASSHPLAVTAPSTDTQYF. CDR3 nucleotide sequence: TGCGCCAGCAGCCACCCGCTAGCGGTTACGGCTCCTAGCACAGATACGCAGTATTTT.